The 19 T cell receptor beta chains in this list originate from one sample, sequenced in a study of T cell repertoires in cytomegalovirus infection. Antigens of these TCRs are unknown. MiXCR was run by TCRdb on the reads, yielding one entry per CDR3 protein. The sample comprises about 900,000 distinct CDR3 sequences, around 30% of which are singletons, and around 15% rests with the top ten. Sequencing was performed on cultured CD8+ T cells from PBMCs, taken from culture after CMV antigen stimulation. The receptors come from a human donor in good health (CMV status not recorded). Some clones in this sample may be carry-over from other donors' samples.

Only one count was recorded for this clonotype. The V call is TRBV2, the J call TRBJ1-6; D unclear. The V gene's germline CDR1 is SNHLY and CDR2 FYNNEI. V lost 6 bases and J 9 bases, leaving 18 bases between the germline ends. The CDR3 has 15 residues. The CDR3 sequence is CASRSGPGFRSPLHF. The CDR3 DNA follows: TGTGCCAGCAGATCCGGGCCTGGATTCCGTTCACCCCTCCACTTT.

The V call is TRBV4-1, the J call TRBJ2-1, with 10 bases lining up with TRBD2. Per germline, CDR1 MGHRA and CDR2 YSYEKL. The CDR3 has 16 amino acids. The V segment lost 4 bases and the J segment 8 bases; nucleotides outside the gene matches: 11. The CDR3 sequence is CASSLRASGGAHEQFF. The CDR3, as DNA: TGCGCCAGCAGCCTCCGAGCGAGCGGGGGGGCCCATGAGCAGTTCTTC.

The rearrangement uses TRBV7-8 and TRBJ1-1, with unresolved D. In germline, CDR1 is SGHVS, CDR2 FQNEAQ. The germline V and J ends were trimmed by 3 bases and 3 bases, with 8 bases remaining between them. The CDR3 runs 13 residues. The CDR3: CASSFLGYTEAFF. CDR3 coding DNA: TGTGCCAGCAGCTTTTTGGGTTACACTGAAGCTTTCTTT.

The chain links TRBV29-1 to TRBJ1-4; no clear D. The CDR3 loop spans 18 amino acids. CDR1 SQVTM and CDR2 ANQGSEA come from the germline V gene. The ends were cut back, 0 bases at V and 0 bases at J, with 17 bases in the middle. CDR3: CSVEDRRCSVATNEKLFF. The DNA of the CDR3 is TGCAGCGTTGAAGATAGGCGGTGTAGTGTGGCAACTAATGAAAAACTGTTTTTT.

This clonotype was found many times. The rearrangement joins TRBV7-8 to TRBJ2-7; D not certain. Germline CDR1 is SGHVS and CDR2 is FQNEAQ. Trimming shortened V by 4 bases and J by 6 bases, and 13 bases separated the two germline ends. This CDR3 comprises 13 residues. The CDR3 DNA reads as TGTGCCAGCAGCTCTTCAGTTTTCGGCGAGCAGTACGTC. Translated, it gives CASSSSVFGEQYV.

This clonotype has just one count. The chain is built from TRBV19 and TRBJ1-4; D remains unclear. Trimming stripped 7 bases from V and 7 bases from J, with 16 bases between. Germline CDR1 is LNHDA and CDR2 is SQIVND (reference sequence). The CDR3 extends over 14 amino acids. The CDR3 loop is CASTSGPRIEKLFF. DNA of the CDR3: TGTGCCAGTACGTCAGGACCTAGAATTGAAAAACTGTTTTTT.

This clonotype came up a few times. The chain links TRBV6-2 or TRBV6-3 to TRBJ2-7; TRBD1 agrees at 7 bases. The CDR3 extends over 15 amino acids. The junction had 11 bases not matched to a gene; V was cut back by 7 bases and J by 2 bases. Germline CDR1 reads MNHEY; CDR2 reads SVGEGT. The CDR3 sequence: CASKNRDRPAYEQYV. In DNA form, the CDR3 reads TGTGCCAGCAAGAACCGGGACAGACCCGCCTACGAGCAGTACGTC.

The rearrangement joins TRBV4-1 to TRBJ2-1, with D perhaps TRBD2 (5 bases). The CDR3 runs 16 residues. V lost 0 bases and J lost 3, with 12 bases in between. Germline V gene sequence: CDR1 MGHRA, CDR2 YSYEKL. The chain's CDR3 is CASSQDRSGDYNEQFF. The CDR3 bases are TGCGCCAGCAGCCAAGATAGGTCCGGGGACTACAATGAGCAGTTCTTC.

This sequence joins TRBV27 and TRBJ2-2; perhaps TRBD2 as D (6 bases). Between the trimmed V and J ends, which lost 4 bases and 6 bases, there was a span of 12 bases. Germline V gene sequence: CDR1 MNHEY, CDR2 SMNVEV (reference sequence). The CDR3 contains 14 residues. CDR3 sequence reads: CASSSLSGAGELFF. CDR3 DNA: TGTGCCAGCAGTTCCTTATCGGGGGCCGGGGAGCTGTTTTTT.

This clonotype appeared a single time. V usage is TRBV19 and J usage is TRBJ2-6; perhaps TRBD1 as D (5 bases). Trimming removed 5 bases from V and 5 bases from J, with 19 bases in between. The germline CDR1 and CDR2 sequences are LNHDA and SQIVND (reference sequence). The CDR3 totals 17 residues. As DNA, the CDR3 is TGTGCCAGTAGTGTTCCGGTTCAGGGATACTGGGCCAACGTCCTGACTTTC. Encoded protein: CASSVPVQGYWANVLTF.

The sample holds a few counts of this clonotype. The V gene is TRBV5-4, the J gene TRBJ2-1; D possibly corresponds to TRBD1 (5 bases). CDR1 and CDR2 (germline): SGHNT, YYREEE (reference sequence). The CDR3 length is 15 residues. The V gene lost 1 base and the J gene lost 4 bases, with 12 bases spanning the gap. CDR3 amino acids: CASSLRREKYNEQFF. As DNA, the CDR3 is TGTGCCAGCAGCTTGCGCAGGGAAAAGTACAATGAGCAGTTCTTC.

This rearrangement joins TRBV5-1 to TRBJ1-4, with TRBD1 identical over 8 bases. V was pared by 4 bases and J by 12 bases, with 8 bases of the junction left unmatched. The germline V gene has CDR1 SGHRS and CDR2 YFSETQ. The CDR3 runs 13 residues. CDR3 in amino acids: CASSRKETGELFF. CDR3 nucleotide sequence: TGCGCCAGCAGCAGGAAGGAGACAGGGGAACTGTTTTTT.

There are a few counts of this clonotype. The chain's CDR3 is CSARDPDSDYEQYF. The CDR3 bases are TGCAGTGCTAGAGACCCGGACAGTGACTACGAGCAGTACTTC. The V call is TRBV20-1, the J call TRBJ2-7; D is possibly TRBD1 (6 bases). The CDR3 length is 14 residues. The germline gives CDR1 DFQATT, CDR2 SNEGSKA (reference sequence). V was shortened by 0 bases and J by 3 bases, with 12 bases between the two germline ends.

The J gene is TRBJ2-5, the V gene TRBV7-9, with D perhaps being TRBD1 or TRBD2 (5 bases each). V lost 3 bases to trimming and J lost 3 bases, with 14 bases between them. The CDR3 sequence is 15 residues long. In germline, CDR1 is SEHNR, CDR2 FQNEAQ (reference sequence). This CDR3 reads CASSFEGSREETQYF. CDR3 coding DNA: TGTGCCAGCAGCTTTGAGGGGTCAAGAGAAGAGACCCAGTACTTC.

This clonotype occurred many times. The DNA of the CDR3 is TGTGCCAGTAATCAACAGGGCTATAGCAATCAGCCCCAGCATTTT. This codes for CASNQQGYSNQPQHF. The chain has TRBV19 and TRBJ1-5; perhaps TRBD1 as D (6 bases). Trimming removed 7 bases from V and 0 bases from J, with 13 bases in between. Germline CDR1 reads LNHDA; CDR2 reads SQIVND (reference sequence). The CDR3 totals 15 residues.

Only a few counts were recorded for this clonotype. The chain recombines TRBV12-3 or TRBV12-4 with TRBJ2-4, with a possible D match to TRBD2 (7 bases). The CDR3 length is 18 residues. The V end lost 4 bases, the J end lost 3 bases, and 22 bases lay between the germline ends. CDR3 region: CASSSSSWGGRVKNIQYF. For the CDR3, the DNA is TGTGCCAGCAGTTCCTCTAGTTGGGGGGGGCGAGTCAAAAACATTCAGTACTTC.

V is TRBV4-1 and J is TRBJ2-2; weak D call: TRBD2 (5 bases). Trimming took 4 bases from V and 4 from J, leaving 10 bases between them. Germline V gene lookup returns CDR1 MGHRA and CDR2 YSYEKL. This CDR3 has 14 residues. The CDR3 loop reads CASSPGSPTGELFF. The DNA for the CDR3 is TGCGCCAGCAGCCCGGGATCCCCCACCGGGGAGCTGTTTTTT.

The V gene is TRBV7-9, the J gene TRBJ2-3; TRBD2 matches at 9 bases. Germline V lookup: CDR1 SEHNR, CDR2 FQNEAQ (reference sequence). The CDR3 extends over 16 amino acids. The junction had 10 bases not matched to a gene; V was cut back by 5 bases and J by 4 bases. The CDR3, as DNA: TGTGCCAGCAGCCCTCCAAAAGGCGGGGGGGCAGATACGCAGTATTTT. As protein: CASSPPKGGGADTQYF.

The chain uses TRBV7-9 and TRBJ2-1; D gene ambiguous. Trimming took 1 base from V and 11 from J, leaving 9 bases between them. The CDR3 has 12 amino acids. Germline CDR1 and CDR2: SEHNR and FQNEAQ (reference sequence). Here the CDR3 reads CASSLGSGKQFF. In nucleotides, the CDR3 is TGTGCCAGCAGCTTAGGTTCAGGAAAGCAGTTCTTC.